The sequence of this T cell receptor (beta chain) was determined in a study of metastatic and nonmetastatic thyroid tumors. This clone was seen a handful of times. Using MiXCR, TCRdb reanalyzed the PCR reads. The profile shows about 92,000 clones, 14% to 15% of them singletons. Each patient went into thyroid surgery without having received any treatment. The CDR3 spans 15 residues. V gave up 0 bases and J gave up 8 bases; unmatched junction bases: 8. Germline CDR1 reads MNHNS; CDR2 reads SASEGT. The clonotype originates from a female donor with papillary thyroid cancer or a benign thyroid nodule (not recorded which). Some clones in this sample may be carry-over from other donors' samples. The source material was blood. The chain couples TRBV6-1 to TRBJ1-2; 8 bases match TRBD1. This CDR3 reads CASSEAATGAAGYTF. CDR3 coding DNA: TGTGCCAGCAGTGAAGCAGCGACAGGGGCGGCGGGCTACACCTTC.